This TCR beta chain was found in a study of T cell changes during pregnancy in multiple sclerosis. Assay used: immunoSEQ multiplex PCR; TCRdb lists only in-frame clones, some missing. Among just under 65,000 clones listed, roughly 91% were seen once. Trimming took 0 bases from V and 8 from J; bases not matched to a gene: 18. The germline gives CDR1 SGHAT, CDR2 FQNNGV. This CDR3 contains 19 residues. The chain links TRBV11-2 to TRBJ1-4; 7 nucleotides agree with TRBD1. The receptor was derived from a female donor in good health, enrolled as a control in a pregnancy study. Sequencing used peripheral blood, obtained after pregnancy. The CDR3 spells CASSLDWPPTGNFGEKLFF. For the CDR3, the DNA is TGTGCCAGCAGCTTAGATTGGCCCCCGACAGGGAATTTTGGAGAAAAACTGTTTTTT.